These 27 T cell receptor beta chains share one sample of origin, sequenced in a study of B cell selection in AIRE deficiency. Regulatory T cells were sorted as CD4+CD25hiCD127low/negative cells. TCRdb's table, derived via immunoSEQ multiplex PCR, lists solely in-frame clones and lacks some. The data hold about 22,000 clones, with about 90% observed a single time. The material sequenced was CD4+CD25+ Tregs sorted from PBMCs. The receptors shown here come from a human donor in good health.

This clone was seen once. The V call is TRBV5-8, the J call TRBJ1-2, with a possible D match to TRBD1 (6 bases). The CDR3 spans 14 residues. Trimming removed 0 bases from V and 6 bases from J, with 12 bases in between. Germline assignment: CDR1 SGHTS and CDR2 YDEGEE. CDR3 sequence: CASSLGPRGDGYTF. CDR3 nucleotide sequence: TGTGCCAGCAGCTTGGGCCCCAGGGGCGATGGCTACACCTTC.

This clone has only one observation. The chain is built from TRBV12-5 and TRBJ2-7; possible D gene TRBD1, 6 bases. This CDR3 contains 18 residues. CDR1 is LGHNT, CDR2 FRNRAP, per germline. V lost 0 bases and J 2 bases, leaving 20 bases between the germline ends. The DNA for the CDR3 is TGTGCTAGTGGTTTGGTACCCTCTGGGGCAGGGGTTACCTACGAGCAGTACTTC. Amino acid sequence: CASGLVPSGAGVTYEQYF. Complete variable domain (other parts from reference TRBV12-5 and TRBJ2-7): DARVTQTPRHKVTEMGQEVTMRCQPILGHNTVFWYRQTMMQGLELLAYFRNRAPLDDSGMPKDRFSAEMPDATLATLKIQPSEPRDSAVYFCASGLVPSGAGVTYEQYFGPGTRLTVT.

The gene calls are TRBV6-6 and TRBJ2-3, with TRBD1 identical over 7 bases. Losses at the gene ends were 5 bases for V and 6 bases for J; bases not matched to a gene: 8. Germline CDR1 is MNHNY and CDR2 is SVGAGI (reference sequence). The CDR3 covers 14 residues. The CDR3 is CASSRGQRTDTQYF. The CDR3 region has the DNA TGTGCCAGCAGTAGGGGACAGCGGACGGATACGCAGTATTTT.

The V and J genes are TRBV5-4 and TRBJ1-3; possibly TRBD1 for D (6 bases). This CDR3 has 17 residues. Trimming took 4 bases from V and 0 from J, leaving 17 bases between them. Germline V gene sequence: CDR1 SGHNT, CDR2 YYREEE (reference sequence). CDR3 sequence reads: CASSPAGGPYSGNTIYF. In DNA form, the CDR3 reads TGTGCCAGCAGCCCGGCGGGGGGGCCCTACTCTGGAAACACCATATATTTT.

The chain joins TRBV5-6 to TRBJ2-5; no clear D. Per the germline V gene, CDR1 is SGHDT and CDR2 is YYEEEE. The CDR3 loop spans 14 amino acids. V was cut by 0 bases and J by 5 bases, with 11 bases left in between. The CDR3 DNA sequence: TGTGCCAGCAGCTTGGCCCTTGCGACGGAGACCCAGTACTTC. Translating it yields CASSLALATETQYF.

This chain links TRBV7-9 with TRBJ2-3; unclear D gene. CDR1 SEHNR and CDR2 FQNEAQ come from the germline V gene (reference sequence). The V gene lost 4 bases and the J gene lost 6 bases, with 11 bases spanning the gap. This CDR3 spans 13 amino acids. CDR3: CASSWRRADTQYF. Here the CDR3 DNA reads TGTGCCAGCAGCTGGAGAAGGGCGGATACGCAGTATTTT.

This chain connects TRBV20-1 to TRBJ2-3; D is unresolved. Trimming left V 1 base short and J 6 bases short, with 5 bases between. The CDR3 loop spans 11 amino acids. Germline values: CDR1 DFQATT, CDR2 SNEGSKA (reference sequence). In nucleotides, the CDR3 is TGCAGTGCTAGAGTTTTGGATACGCAGTATTTT. Protein product: CSARVLDTQYF.

The chain has TRBV6-6 and TRBJ1-1, with D unclear. The CDR3 consists of 12 residues. Trimming took 7 bases from V and 4 from J, leaving 10 bases between them. Germline CDR1 MNHNY, CDR2 SVGAGI (reference sequence). The CDR3 protein is CASTPDLTEAFF. In nucleotides, the CDR3 is TGTGCCAGCACCCCCGACCTCACTGAAGCTTTCTTT.

V gene TRBV7-9 combines with J gene TRBJ2-3, with D maybe TRBD1 (6 bases). Trimming took off 3 bases at V and 5 bases at J, with 15 bases between the two ends. The CDR3 totals 15 residues. Per the germline V gene, CDR1 is SEHNR and CDR2 is FQNEAQ (reference sequence). CDR3 region: CASSFQGQRGDTQYF. Here the CDR3 DNA reads TGTGCCAGCAGCTTCCAGGGACAAAGGGGAGATACGCAGTATTTT.

V is TRBV2 and J is TRBJ2-7, with TRBD1 identical over 9 bases. The CDR3 sequence is 15 residues long. Unmatched junction bases numbered 4, after V lost 3 bases and J lost 1 base. The germline V gene has CDR1 SNHLY and CDR2 FYNNEI. CDR3 loop: CASSDPGQGSYEQYF. In DNA form, the CDR3 reads TGTGCCAGCAGTGATCCGGGACAGGGATCCTACGAGCAGTACTTC. The variable domain in full, completed from reference TRBV2 and TRBJ2-7, reads EPEVTQTPSHQVTQMGQEVILRCVPISNHLYFYWYRQILGQKVEFLVSFYNNEISEKSEIFDDQFSVERPDGSNFTLKIRSTKLEDSAMYFCASSDPGQGSYEQYFGPGTRLTVT.

In the case of this clone: Germline is not matched at one junction end, which may reflect a read error. This sequence joins TRBV5-5 and TRBJ2-5; D might be TRBD1 (6 bases). The CDR3 sequence is 14 residues long. Looked up from germline, CDR1 is SGHKS and CDR2 is YYEKEE (reference sequence). The CDR3 sequence: CASSQGQSQGTQYF. CDR3 DNA: TGTGCCAGCAGCCAAGGACAGAGCCAAGGGACCCAGTACTTC.

The genes are TRBV6-1 and TRBJ2-7; TRBD1 matches 7 bases. The germline V gene has CDR1 MNHNS and CDR2 SASEGT. This CDR3 is 16 amino acids long. V lost 2 bases to trimming and J lost 4 bases; unmatched junction nucleotides: 11. CDR3 protein: CASSETGTVRGYEQYF. The CDR3 coding sequence is TGTGCCAGCAGTGAAACTGGGACAGTTCGGGGATACGAGCAGTACTTC.

The rearrangement links TRBV6-4 to TRBJ2-3; D not resolved. V lost 3 bases and J 2 bases, leaving 9 bases between the germline ends. CDR1 is MRHNA and CDR2 is SNTAGT in the germline V gene. The length of the CDR3 is 14 residues. In nucleotides, the CDR3 is TGTGCCAGCAGTGAAGGCGGATACACAGATACGCAGTATTTT. It yields the protein CASSEGGYTDTQYF.

The V and J genes are TRBV2 and TRBJ1-2; 10 nucleotides align to TRBD1. This CDR3 contains 17 residues. V lost 5 bases to trimming and J lost 5 bases; unmatched junction nucleotides: 14. Germline V gene lookup returns CDR1 SNHLY and CDR2 FYNNEI. The chain's CDR3 is CASSQTGTGARGYGYTF. The CDR3 nucleotides are TGTGCCAGCAGTCAGACCGGGACAGGGGCAAGAGGGTATGGCTACACCTTC.

The chain links TRBV6-1 to TRBJ1-5; D remains unclear. V was pared by 4 bases and J by 4 bases, with 20 bases between. The length of the CDR3 is 17 residues. Germline-derived CDR1 and CDR2 are MNHNS and SASEGT. The CDR3: CASSVRGGYQRNQPQHF. The CDR3 nucleotides read TGTGCCAGCAGTGTTCGGGGAGGATATCAGCGGAATCAGCCCCAGCATTTT.

This clone has only a few counts. The chain is built from TRBV6-1 and TRBJ2-6; weak D call: TRBD1 (5 bases). The V gene's germline CDR1 is MNHNS and CDR2 SASEGT. V lost 2 bases and J 1 base, leaving 9 bases between the germline ends. The CDR3 consists of 16 residues. The CDR3: CASSENPGSGANVLTF. The CDR3 bases are TGTGCCAGCAGTGAAAACCCAGGGTCTGGGGCCAACGTCCTGACTTTC.

This clone was observed a single time. The chain couples TRBV7-2 to TRBJ1-6; D unresolved. CDR3 length: 15 residues. Per germline, CDR1 SGHTA and CDR2 FQGNSA. The V end was cut by 2 bases, the J end by 9 bases, with 14 bases between. The CDR3 loop is CASSLKSISSSPLHF. CDR3 coding DNA: TGTGCCAGCAGCTTAAAATCAATTTCAAGTTCACCCCTCCACTTT. Together with reference TRBV7-2 and TRBJ1-6, the CDR3 gives the full variable domain: GAGVSQSPSNKVTEKGKDVELRCDPISGHTALYWYRQSLGQGLEFLIYFQGNSAPDKSGLPSDRFSAERTGGSVSTLTIQRTQQEDSAVYLCASSLKSISSSPLHFGNGTRLTVT.

This chain uses TRBV7-2 with TRBJ2-5; D is uncertain. Trimming removed 1 base at V and 1 base at J, with 4 bases between. The CDR3 contains 13 residues. Germline-derived CDR1 and CDR2 are SGHTA and FQGNSA. As DNA, the CDR3 is TGTGCCAGCAGCTTAGTAGTCCAAGAGACCCAGTACTTC. It yields the protein CASSLVVQETQYF.

The chain joins TRBV6-6 to TRBJ1-5; D perhaps matches TRBD1 (5 bases). This CDR3 region has 13 residues. V shed 7 bases and J shed 3 bases, with 10 bases lying between them. CDR1 is MNHNY and CDR2 is SVGAGI in the germline V gene (reference sequence). Here the CDR3 DNA reads TGTGCCAGCACCGAGGGGAACAATCAGCCCCAGCATTTT. The encoded protein is CASTEGNNQPQHF.

The chain carries TRBV2 and TRBJ2-4; 10 bases align to TRBD2. This CDR3 region has 17 residues. The germline gives CDR1 SNHLY, CDR2 FYNNEI. Trimming at V came to 4 bases and at J to 1 base, leaving 7 bases not matched to a gene. The CDR3 reads CASSVLAGARAKNIQYF. The CDR3 bases are TGTGCCAGCAGTGTCCTAGCGGGGGCGCGGGCCAAAAACATTCAGTACTTC.

V is TRBV7-9 and J is TRBJ1-2; no definite D call. CDR3 length: 14 amino acids. Trimming took off 5 bases at V and 3 bases at J, with 13 bases between the two ends. Per the germline V gene, CDR1 is SEHNR and CDR2 is FQNEAQ (reference sequence). CDR3: CASSAPPEHYGYTF. The CDR3, as DNA: TGTGCCAGCAGCGCCCCCCCAGAGCACTATGGCTACACCTTC.

The V gene is TRBV28, the J gene TRBJ1-6; TRBD1 might be the D (6 bases). CDR1 MDHEN and CDR2 SYDVKM come from the germline V gene. V was shortened by 6 bases and J by 6 bases, with 21 bases between the two germline ends. There are 17 residues in the CDR3. CDR3 sequence (DNA): TGTGCCAGCAGCCGCACAGGGCTCTACCCGATTAATTCACCCCTCCACTTT. It codes for CASSRTGLYPINSPLHF.

This rearrangement joins TRBV7-2 to TRBJ2-5; D unresolved. Trimming removed 1 base from V and 4 bases from J, with 16 bases in between. Germline CDR1 reads SGHTA; CDR2 reads FQGNSA. CDR3 length: 16 amino acids. The CDR3 reads CASSLVSGAVGETQYF. DNA of the CDR3: TGTGCCAGCAGCTTAGTTTCCGGCGCGGTGGGAGAGACCCAGTACTTC.

The genes are TRBV5-1 and TRBJ2-3; unclear D gene. The CDR3 runs 12 residues. Germline CDR1 is SGHRS and CDR2 is YFSETQ. The ends were cut back, 7 bases at V and 2 bases at J, with 8 bases in the middle. The CDR3 DNA is TGCGCCAGCCAGGAAAACACAGATACGCAGTATTTT. Translated, it gives CASQENTDTQYF.

CDR3 residues: CASSYRGAHVPLHF. For the CDR3, the DNA is TGTGCCAGCAGTTACAGAGGGGCCCACGTCCCCCTCCACTTT. The chain couples TRBV6-5 to TRBJ1-6; D might be TRBD1 (5 bases). There are 14 residues in the CDR3. CDR1 is MNHEY and CDR2 is SVGAGI in the germline V gene. V lost 2 bases to trimming and J lost 13 bases, with 15 bases between them.

This sequence joins TRBV5-8 and TRBJ2-1; TRBD1 or TRBD2 may be the D gene (6 bases each). This CDR3 contains 13 residues. Germline values: CDR1 SGHTS, CDR2 YDEGEE. Trimming stripped 6 bases from V and 12 bases from J, with 19 bases between. CDR3 in amino acids: CASIHPSWGAQFF. CDR3 DNA: TGTGCCAGCATCCACCCCTCGTGGGGGGCGCAGTTCTTC.

This clone was recorded once. This chain uses TRBV5-1 with TRBJ2-7, with D unresolved. Germline V lookup: CDR1 SGHRS, CDR2 YFSETQ. The CDR3 extends over 14 amino acids. V was cut by 0 bases and J by 0 bases, with 7 bases left in between. In DNA form, the CDR3 reads TGCGCCAGCAGCTTGGCGGCTGGCTCCTACGAGCAGTACTTC. It codes for CASSLAAGSYEQYF.